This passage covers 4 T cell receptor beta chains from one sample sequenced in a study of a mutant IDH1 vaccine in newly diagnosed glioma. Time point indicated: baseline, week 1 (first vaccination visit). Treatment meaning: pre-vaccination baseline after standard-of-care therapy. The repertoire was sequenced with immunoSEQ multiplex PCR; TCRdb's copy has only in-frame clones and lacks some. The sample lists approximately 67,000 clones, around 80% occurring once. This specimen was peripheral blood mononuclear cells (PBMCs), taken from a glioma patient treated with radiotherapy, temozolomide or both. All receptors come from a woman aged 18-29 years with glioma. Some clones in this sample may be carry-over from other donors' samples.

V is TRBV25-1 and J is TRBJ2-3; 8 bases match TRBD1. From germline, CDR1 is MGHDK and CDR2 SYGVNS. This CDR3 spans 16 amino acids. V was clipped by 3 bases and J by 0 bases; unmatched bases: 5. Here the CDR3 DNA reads TGTGCCAGCAGTGATCTTGGACAGGGTAGCACAGATACGCAGTATTTT. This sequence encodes CASSDLGQGSTDTQYF.

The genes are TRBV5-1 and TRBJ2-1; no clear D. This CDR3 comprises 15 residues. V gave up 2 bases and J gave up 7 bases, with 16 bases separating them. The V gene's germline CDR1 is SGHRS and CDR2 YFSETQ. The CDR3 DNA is TGCGCCAGCAGCTTCAGCCTACCCGCGACTAATGAGCAGTTCTTC. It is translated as CASSFSLPATNEQFF.

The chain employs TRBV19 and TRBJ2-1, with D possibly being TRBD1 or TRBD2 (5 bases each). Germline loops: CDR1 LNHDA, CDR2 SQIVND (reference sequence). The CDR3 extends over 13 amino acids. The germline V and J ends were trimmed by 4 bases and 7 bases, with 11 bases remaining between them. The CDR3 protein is CASSRAGSNEQFF. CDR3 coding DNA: TGTGCCAGTAGTAGAGCAGGGAGTAATGAGCAGTTCTTC. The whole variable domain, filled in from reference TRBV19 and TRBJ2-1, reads DGGITQSPKYLFRKEGQNVTLSCEQNLNHDAMYWYRQDPGQGLRLIYYSQIVNDFQKGDIAEGYSVSREKKESFPLTVTSAQKNPTAFYLCASSRAGSNEQFFGPGTRLTVL.

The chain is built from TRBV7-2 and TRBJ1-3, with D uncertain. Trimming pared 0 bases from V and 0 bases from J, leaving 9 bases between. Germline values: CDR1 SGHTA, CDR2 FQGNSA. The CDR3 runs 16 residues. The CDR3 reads CASSLADVPSGNTIYF. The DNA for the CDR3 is TGTGCCAGCAGCTTAGCGGACGTACCCTCTGGAAACACCATATATTTT.